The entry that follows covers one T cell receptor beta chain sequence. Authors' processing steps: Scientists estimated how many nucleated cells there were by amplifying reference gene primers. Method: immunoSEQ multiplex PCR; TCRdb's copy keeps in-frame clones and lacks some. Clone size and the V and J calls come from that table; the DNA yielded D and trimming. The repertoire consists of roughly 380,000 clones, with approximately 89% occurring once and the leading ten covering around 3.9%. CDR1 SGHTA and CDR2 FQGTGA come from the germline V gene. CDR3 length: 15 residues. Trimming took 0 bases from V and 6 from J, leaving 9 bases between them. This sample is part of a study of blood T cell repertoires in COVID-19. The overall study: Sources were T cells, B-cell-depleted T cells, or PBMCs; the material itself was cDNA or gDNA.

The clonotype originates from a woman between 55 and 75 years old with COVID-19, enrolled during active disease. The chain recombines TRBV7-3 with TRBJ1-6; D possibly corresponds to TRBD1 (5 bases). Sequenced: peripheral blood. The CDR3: CASSLTGALNSPLHF. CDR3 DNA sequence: TGTGCCAGCAGCTTAACTGGGGCGCTTAATTCACCCCTCCACTTT.